This record covers a single TCR beta chain. Method: immunoSEQ multiplex PCR; TCRdb's copy keeps in-frame clones and lacks some. Found here are about 510,000 clones, 75% to 80% of them singletons; the top ten hold around 12%. Germline CDR1 is MNHEY and CDR2 is SMNVEV (reference sequence). This CDR3 is 13 amino acids long. Trimming took 3 bases from V and 3 from J, leaving 8 bases between them. This sample is part of a study of shared clonotypes between healthy human individuals. The rearrangement links TRBV27 to TRBJ1-2; D is unclear. The sequencing sample was made of PBMCs. The sequence was obtained from a middle-aged woman in good health. Some clones in this sample may be carry-over from other donors' samples. Here the CDR3 reads CASSLAADYGYTF. The CDR3 bases are TGTGCCAGCAGTTTGGCGGCGGACTATGGCTACACCTTC.